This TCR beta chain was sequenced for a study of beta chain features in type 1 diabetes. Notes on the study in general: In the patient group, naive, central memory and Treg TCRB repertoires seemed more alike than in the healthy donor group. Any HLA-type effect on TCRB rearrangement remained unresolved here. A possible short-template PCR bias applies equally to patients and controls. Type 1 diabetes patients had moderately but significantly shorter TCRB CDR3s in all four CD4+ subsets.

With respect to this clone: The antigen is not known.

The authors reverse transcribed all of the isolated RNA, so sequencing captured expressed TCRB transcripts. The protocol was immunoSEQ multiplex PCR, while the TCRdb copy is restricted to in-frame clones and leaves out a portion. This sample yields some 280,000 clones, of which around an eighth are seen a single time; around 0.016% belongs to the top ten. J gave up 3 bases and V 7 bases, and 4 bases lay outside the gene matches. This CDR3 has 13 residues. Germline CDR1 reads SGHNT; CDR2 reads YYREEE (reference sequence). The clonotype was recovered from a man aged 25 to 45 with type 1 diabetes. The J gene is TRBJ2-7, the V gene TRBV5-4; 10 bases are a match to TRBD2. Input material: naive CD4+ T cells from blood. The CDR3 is CASEIAGGYEQYF. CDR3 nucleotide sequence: TGTGCCAGCGAGATAGCGGGAGGCTACGAGCAGTACTTC.